What follows are 20 T cell receptor beta chains derived from one specimen sequenced in a study of beta chain features in type 1 diabetes. These receptors are not linked to any known antigen. Study outcomes and limitations: In every one of the four CD4+ subsets, TCRB CDR3s were moderately but significantly shorter in Type 1 diabetes patients.

All of the isolated RNA was reverse transcribed, so expressed TCRB transcripts were sequenced. The method was immunoSEQ multiplex PCR; TCRdb's version includes in-frame clones alone and lacks a portion of them. The repertoire holds roughly 230,000 clones, with approximately 10% as singletons. Material: naive CD4+ T cells from blood. The source is a young man with type 1 diabetes.

This clone was detected only a few times. The J gene is TRBJ1-2, the V gene TRBV15; no clear D. Trimming stripped 1 base from V and 4 bases from J, with 10 bases between. CDR1 is LNHNV, CDR2 YYDKDF, per germline (reference sequence). CDR3 length: 14 residues. The CDR3 loop is CATSRGGEVYGYTF. CDR3 DNA: TGTGCCACCAGCAGAGGGGGAGAGGTCTATGGCTACACCTTC.

Points on this clone: Other nucleotide sequences from this sample produce the same CDR3. V gene TRBV7-9 combines with J gene TRBJ2-1; 7 bases are a match to TRBD1. Germline CDR1 is SEHNR and CDR2 is FQNEAQ (reference sequence). V dropped 5 bases and J dropped 0; count of bases not matched to a gene: 4. This CDR3 spans 15 amino acids. CDR3 DNA sequence: TGTGCCAGCAGCCCAGGGGGAAGCTCCTACAATGAGCAGTTCTTC. Translation gives CASSPGGSSYNEQFF.

CDR3 DNA: TGTGCCTGCCATTTAGCGGGGGTGGGCGGGGAGCTGTTTTTT. Its translation: CACHLAGVGGELFF. V and J are TRBV30 and TRBJ2-2, with TRBD2 matching over 9 bases. Germline lookup yields CDR1 GTSNPN and CDR2 SVGIG (reference sequence). Germline trimming cut 6 bases from V and 7 bases from J; bases unmatched to any gene: 9. This CDR3 comprises 14 residues.

The chain has TRBV19 and TRBJ2-5, with D possibly matching TRBD2 (5 bases). Deletions cut 4 bases from V and 2 bases from J, with 8 bases between. There are 13 residues in the CDR3. The V gene's germline CDR1 is LNHDA and CDR2 SQIVND (reference sequence). CDR3: CASSRGKQETQYF. In nucleotides, the CDR3 is TGTGCCAGTAGTAGAGGGAAGCAAGAGACCCAGTACTTC.

The rearrangement uses TRBV6-4 and TRBJ2-3; the match to TRBD2 covers 11 bases. The J segment lost 3 bases and the V segment lost 6 bases, leaving 5 bases of the junction unmatched. Looked up from germline, CDR1 is MRHNA and CDR2 is SNTAGT. This CDR3 is 15 amino acids long. CDR3: CASRGLAGSTDTQYF. The DNA of the CDR3 is TGTGCCAGCAGAGGACTAGCGGGCAGTACAGATACGCAGTATTTT.

This clone showed up just a few times. V gene TRBV18 combines with J gene TRBJ2-5; D may be TRBD2 (5 bases). Germline loops: CDR1 KGHSH, CDR2 LQKENI. The CDR3 extends over 14 amino acids. The V gene lost 6 bases and the J gene lost 1 base, with 12 bases spanning the gap. CDR3: CASSPGEIQETQYF. CDR3 sequence (DNA): TGTGCCAGCTCCCCCGGGGAGATCCAAGAGACCCAGTACTTC. The full variable domain, completed using reference TRBV18 and TRBJ2-5, is NAGVMQNPRHLVRRRGQEARLRCSPMKGHSHVYWYRQLPEEGLKFMVYLQKENIIDESGMPKERFSAEFPKEGPSILRIQQVVRGDSAAYFCASSPGEIQETQYFGPGTRLLVL.

This clone has more than one count but fewer than ten. The chain uses TRBV21-1 and TRBJ2-3; the table's D call of TRBD2 was not tested on the DNA. TRBV21-1 is labeled a pseudogene. The CDR3 has 15 amino acids. The chain's CDR3 is CASSLGTRYMGRQYF. In nucleotides, the CDR3 is TGTGCCAGCAGCTTAGGGACTAGATATATGGGGAGGCAGTATTTT.

The chain couples TRBV6-5 to TRBJ2-3, with 9 bases identical to TRBD1. The CDR3 runs to 14 residues. From germline, CDR1 is MNHEY and CDR2 SVGAGI. Trimming took 6 bases from V and 5 from J; bases not matched to a gene: 6. DNA of the CDR3: TGTGCCAGCAGCACCGGGACAGGGAAAGATACGCAGTATTTT. This encodes CASSTGTGKDTQYF.

This clone was detected only once. The chain recombines TRBV11-1 with TRBJ2-4; 7 nucleotides line up with TRBD2. The CDR3 runs 15 residues. The junction had 7 bases not matched to a gene; V was cut back by 6 bases and J by 2 bases. Germline V gives CDR1 SGHAT, CDR2 FQDESV (reference sequence). The CDR3 bases are TGTGCCAGCAGTTCGACTAGCCCGTCCAAAAACATTCAGTACTTC. This gives the protein CASSSTSPSKNIQYF.

The chain employs TRBV7-8 and TRBJ2-4; 12 bases are a match to TRBD2. Germline V gene lookup returns CDR1 SGHVS and CDR2 FQNEAQ. V gave up 6 bases and J gave up 0 bases; unmatched junction bases: 12. The CDR3 has 19 amino acids. The CDR3 coding sequence is TGTGCCAGCAGTTTTCGGACTAGCGGGGAAGTCCAAGCCAAAAACATTCAGTACTTC. Its protein product is CASSFRTSGEVQAKNIQYF.

This clone was observed a few times. The chain carries TRBV19 and TRBJ1-1, with TRBD1 as a possible D gene (5 bases). Germline CDR1 is LNHDA and CDR2 is SQIVND (reference sequence). V lost 5 bases and J lost 1, with 11 bases in between. This CDR3 is 14 amino acids long. CDR3 coding DNA: TGTGCCAGTAGTCCGAGACAGAAGAACACTGAAGCTTTCTTT. Its protein product is CASSPRQKNTEAFF.

The rearrangement links TRBV4-3 to TRBJ1-6, with D perhaps matching TRBD1 (5 bases). The CDR3 contains 17 residues. Trimming pared 0 bases from V and 2 bases from J, leaving 11 bases between. In germline, CDR1 is LGHNA, CDR2 YSLEER. The CDR3 DNA reads as TGCGCCAGCAGCCAAGATCTGGGGCTCGCCTATAATTCACCCCTCCACTTT. It is translated as CASSQDLGLAYNSPLHF.

The chain couples TRBV7-9 to TRBJ1-6; D is unresolved. Germline CDR1 reads SEHNR; CDR2 reads FQNEAQ (reference sequence). Trimming took off 1 base at V and 10 bases at J, with 5 bases between the two ends. The CDR3 loop spans 12 amino acids. The CDR3 DNA is TGTGCCAGCAGCTTAGTCTTATCACCCCTCCACTTT. It translates to CASSLVLSPLHF.

V gene TRBV4-1 combines with J gene TRBJ2-3; a possible D gene is TRBD1 (5 bases). In germline, CDR1 is MGHRA, CDR2 YSYEKL. Trimming removed 1 base from V and 8 bases from J, with 16 bases in between. The CDR3 runs 15 residues. Here the CDR3 DNA reads TGCGCCAGCAGCCAAGTAGGGGTCGGCAGTGGTACGCAGTATTTT. Translation gives CASSQVGVGSGTQYF.

This clone was found a few times. This rearrangement joins TRBV15 to TRBJ2-7, with 7 bases matching TRBD1. The CDR3 has 15 residues. CDR1 LNHNV and CDR2 YYDKDF come from the germline V gene (reference sequence). V was pared by 0 bases and J by 3 bases, with 5 bases of the junction left unmatched. The DNA of the CDR3 is TGTGCCACCAGCAGAGATCGCGCAGGGGGCTACGAGCAGTACTTC. Residues: CATSRDRAGGYEQYF.

This clone was seen a handful of times. CDR3 residues: CASKYYGGIQETQYF. The CDR3 DNA is TGTGCCAGCAAGTACTACGGGGGGATTCAAGAGACCCAGTACTTC. J is TRBJ2-5 and V is TRBV2; 7 bases are shared with TRBD2. The CDR3 length is 15 residues. Germline CDR1 reads SNHLY; CDR2 reads FYNNEI. Germline trimming cut 7 bases from V and 2 bases from J; bases unmatched to any gene: 10. Variable domain in full (rest from reference TRBV2 and TRBJ2-5): EPEVTQTPSHQVTQMGQEVILRCVPISNHLYFYWYRQILGQKVEFLVSFYNNEISEKSEIFDDQFSVERPDGSNFTLKIRSTKLEDSAMYFCASKYYGGIQETQYFGPGTRLLVL.

This clone was found a few times. The chain uses TRBV6-5 and TRBJ2-5; weak D call: TRBD2 (5 bases). This CDR3 contains 11 residues. CDR1 is MNHEY, CDR2 SVGAGI, per germline. The V gene lost 9 bases and the J gene lost 5 bases, with 10 bases spanning the gap. The CDR3 DNA reads TGTGCCAGTACGGGATGGGAGACCCAGTACTTC. Its protein is CASTGWETQYF.

The chain has TRBV25-1 and TRBJ2-2; no reliable D call. CDR3 length: 14 residues. Trimming took off 0 bases at V and 0 bases at J, with 2 bases between the two ends. Germline lookup yields CDR1 MGHDK and CDR2 SYGVNS. CDR3 sequence reads: CASSEYANTGELFF. CDR3 sequence (DNA): TGTGCCAGCAGTGAATACGCGAACACCGGGGAGCTGTTTTTT.

The rearrangement uses TRBV7-9 and TRBJ1-2; 8 nucleotides agree with TRBD1. CDR3 length: 15 residues. V dropped 3 bases and J dropped 5; count of bases not matched to a gene: 8. Looked up from germline, CDR1 is SEHNR and CDR2 is FQNEAQ (reference sequence). The CDR3 region is CASSLISGGLYGYTF. CDR3 coding DNA: TGTGCCAGCAGCTTGATTTCAGGGGGCTTGTATGGCTACACCTTC.

This clone showed up just a few times. The genes are TRBV6-5 and TRBJ2-5, with D perhaps matching TRBD1 (6 bases). The CDR3 loop spans 15 amino acids. CDR1 is MNHEY and CDR2 is SVGAGI in the germline V gene. The V end lost 0 bases, the J end lost 5 bases, and 13 bases lay between the germline ends. The CDR3 is CASSYSTGIGETQYF. In nucleotides, the CDR3 is TGTGCCAGCAGTTACTCTACAGGGATCGGGGAGACCCAGTACTTC.